This is a list of T cell receptor beta chains from one sample in a study of T cells after yellow fever vaccination. One entry per CDR3 protein, called by TCRdb with MiXCR from the 5' RACE reads. The top ten clones hold 20% to 25% of a sample with a few hundred thousand distinct CDR3 sequences, over 4% of them seen once. This material consisted of PBMCs, taken 5 days after the yellow fever booster vaccination. These receptors were taken from a man younger than 35 who received the YFV17D yellow fever vaccine. Each CDR3 is given with its conserved first and last residue. The order of the fields is V gene, J gene, D gene, clone size, CDR3 protein, CDR3 DNA. The D gene is left open where the match is weak. Not all rows give a size; the values are once, few, many and, for expanded clones, a class.

TRBV2	TRBJ1-1	.	.	CASTLQVNTEAFF	TGTGCCAGCACATTACAGGTGAACACTGAAGCTTTCTTT
TRBV7-9	TRBJ1-6	.	few	CASSLGRWPSYNSPLHF	TGTGCCAGCAGCTTAGGGAGGTGGCCCTCCTATAATTCACCCCTCCACTTT
TRBV10-2	TRBJ2-7	.	few	CASSEIPGLVDEQYF	TGCGCCAGCAGTGAGATACCAGGATTGGTAGACGAGCAGTACTTC
TRBV27	TRBJ1-5	.	few	CASQGVGQPQHF	TGTGCCAGTCAGGGAGTAGGGCAGCCCCAGCATTTT
TRBV18	TRBJ1-1	TRBD1	few	CASSPPAGGLNTEAFF	TGTGCCAGCTCACCACCGGCAGGGGGACTGAACACTGAAGCTTTCTTT
TRBV6-5	TRBJ2-3	TRBD1	many	CASSYGDRSTDTQYF	TGTGCCAGCAGTTATGGGGACAGGAGCACAGATACGCAGTATTTT
TRBV9	TRBJ1-2	.	few	CASSARGPYGYTF	TGTGCCAGCAGCGCCCGAGGGCCTTATGGCTACACCTTC
TRBV6-1	TRBJ2-5	.	few	CASSEGHPQETQYF	TGTGCCAGCAGTGAAGGCCACCCACAAGAGACCCAGTACTTC
TRBV20-1	TRBJ1-2	TRBD1	.	CSARARQGANYGYTF	TGCAGTGCTAGAGCAAGACAGGGTGCTAACTATGGCTACACCTTC
TRBV7-2	TRBJ1-2	TRBD1	many	CASSLDRGSYGYTF	TGTGCCAGCAGCTTGGACAGGGGATCATACGGCTACACCTTC
TRBV3-1	TRBJ2-2	.	.	CASSPSWNTGELFF	TGTGCCAGCAGCCCGTCGTGGAACACCGGGGAGCTGTTTTTT
TRBV10-3	TRBJ1-5	.	many	CAISDPRGESKHF	TGTGCCATCAGTGACCCACGTGGGGAAAGTAAGCATTTT
TRBV11-2	TRBJ1-6	.	.	CASSSGQLDNSPLHF	TGTGCCAGCAGCTCGGGCCAGCTAGATAATTCACCCCTCCACTTT
TRBV5-4	TRBJ2-3	TRBD2	many	CASSPGGGSIHTQYF	TGTGCCAGCAGCCCCGGCGGGGGTTCGATCCATACGCAGTATTTT
TRBV20-1	TRBJ1-2	.	few	CSARMGPRYGYTF	TGCAGTGCACGGATGGGCCCGAGGTATGGCTACACCTTC
TRBV6-5	TRBJ1-2	.	few	CASSDDSSYTF	TGTGCCAGCAGTGACGACAGTAGCTACACCTTC
TRBV6-1	TRBJ2-5	TRBD1	few	CASRQDRVQETQYF	TGTGCCAGCAGACAAGACAGGGTACAAGAGACCCAGTACTTC
TRBV28	TRBJ2-1	TRBD2	few	CASSFSGTRVDEQFF	TGTGCCAGCAGTTTCTCCGGGACTAGGGTCGATGAGCAGTTCTTC
TRBV6-5	TRBJ2-7	.	.	CASRTLSRGAEQYF	TGTGCCAGCAGAACACTCTCCAGGGGTGCCGAGCAGTACTTC
TRBV29-1	TRBJ2-7	TRBD1	.	CSVRTGGYEQYF	TGCAGCGTTCGGACAGGGGGCTACGAGCAGTACTTC
TRBV7-3	TRBJ2-3	TRBD2	few	CASSLPRGGPNTQYF	TGTGCCAGCAGCTTACCGCGGGGGGGCCCGAATACGCAGTATTTT
TRBV5-6	TRBJ2-5	.	few	CASSLELWDKDF	TGTGCCAGCAGCCTTGAGTTGTGGGACAAGGACTTC
TRBV14	TRBJ1-2	TRBD1	.	CASSPLDRVHGYTF	TGTGCCAGCAGCCCCCTGGACAGGGTCCACGGCTACACCTTC
TRBV9	TRBJ2-3	TRBD2	.	CASSPLAGRSTDTQYF	TGTGCCAGCAGCCCCTTAGCGGGGCGTAGCACAGATACGCAGTATTTT
TRBV12-3/TRBV12-4	TRBJ2-3	.	few	CASSLFVGGDTQYF	TGTGCCAGCAGTTTATTTGTTGGGGGAGATACGCAGTATTTT
TRBV2	TRBJ2-5	.	many	CASTRLFQETQYF	TGTGCCAGCACACGACTTTTCCAAGAGACCCAGTACTTC
TRBV9	TRBJ1-6	.	.	CASSVARGSPLHF	TGTGCCAGCAGCGTAGCACGGGGTTCACCCCTCCACTTT
TRBV27	TRBJ1-6	.	.	CASRAVGSSYNSPLHF	TGTGCCAGCAGGGCCGTAGGCAGCTCCTATAATTCACCCCTCCACTTT
TRBV11-2	TRBJ1-2	TRBD1	few	CASSFTGDIGYTF	TGTGCCAGCAGCTTCACAGGGGATATTGGCTACACCTTC
TRBV28	TRBJ1-1	.	many	CASSTFRNTEAFF	TGTGCCAGCAGCACCTTCAGGAACACTGAAGCTTTCTTT
TRBV7-6	TRBJ1-4	.	many	CASSLMGATNEKLFF	TGTGCCAGCAGCTTAATGGGGGCAACTAATGAAAAACTGTTTTTT
TRBV20-1	TRBJ2-3	.	few	CSARNDRRLTDTQYF	TGCAGTGCTAGAAATGACAGGCGTCTCACAGATACGCAGTATTTT
TRBV4-1	TRBJ2-2	TRBD1	.	CASSHLGTGGTGELFF	TGCGCCAGCAGCCATCTCGGGACAGGGGGCACCGGGGAGCTGTTTTTT
TRBV11-2	TRBJ2-3	TRBD2	.	CASSIIGLAGPGTDTQYF	TGTGCCAGCAGCATTATCGGACTAGCGGGCCCGGGCACAGATACGCAGTATTTT
TRBV7-7	TRBJ2-3	.	.	CASSSIRDADTQYF	TGTGCTAGCAGCTCAATTCGGGACGCAGATACGCAGTATTTT
TRBV20-1	TRBJ1-1	TRBD1	few	CSARVHARGRNTEAFF	TGCAGTGCTAGAGTTCACGCCAGGGGGAGGAACACTGAAGCTTTCTTT
TRBV5-4	TRBJ2-5	TRBD2	.	CASSLVTSGVEETQYF	TGTGCCAGCAGCTTGGTTACTAGCGGGGTCGAAGAGACCCAGTACTTC
TRBV6-5	TRBJ2-7	.	few	CASSYSPLRPYEQYF	TGTGCCAGCAGTTACTCGCCTCTACGACCCTACGAGCAGTACTTC
TRBV18	TRBJ1-1	.	.	CASSPETQHEAFF	TGTGCCAGCTCACCAGAGACACAGCATGAAGCTTTCTTT
TRBV27	TRBJ2-3	TRBD2	few	CASSLIAGGRGDTQYF	TGTGCCAGCAGTTTAATAGCGGGGGGTCGCGGAGATACGCAGTATTTT
TRBV7-2	TRBJ2-5	TRBD2	few	CASSALAGGGAQYF	TGTGCCAGCAGCGCTCTAGCGGGGGGCGGGGCCCAGTACTTC
TRBV5-1	TRBJ2-1	.	many	CASSFRGFSYNEQFF	TGCGCCAGCAGCTTCAGGGGATTCTCCTACAATGAGCAGTTCTTC